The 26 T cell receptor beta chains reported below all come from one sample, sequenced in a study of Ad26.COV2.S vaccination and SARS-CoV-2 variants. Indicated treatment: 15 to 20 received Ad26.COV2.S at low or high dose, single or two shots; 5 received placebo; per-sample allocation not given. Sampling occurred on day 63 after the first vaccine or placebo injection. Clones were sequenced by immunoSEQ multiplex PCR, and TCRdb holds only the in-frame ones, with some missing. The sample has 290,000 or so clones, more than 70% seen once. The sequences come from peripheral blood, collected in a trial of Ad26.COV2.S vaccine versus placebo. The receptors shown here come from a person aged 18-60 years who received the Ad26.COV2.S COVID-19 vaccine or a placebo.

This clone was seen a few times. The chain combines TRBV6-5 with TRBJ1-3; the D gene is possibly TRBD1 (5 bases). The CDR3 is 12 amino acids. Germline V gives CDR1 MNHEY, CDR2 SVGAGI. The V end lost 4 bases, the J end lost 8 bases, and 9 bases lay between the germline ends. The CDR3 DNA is TGTGCCAGCAGTTCGCAGGGAGACACCATATATTTT. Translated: CASSSQGDTIYF.

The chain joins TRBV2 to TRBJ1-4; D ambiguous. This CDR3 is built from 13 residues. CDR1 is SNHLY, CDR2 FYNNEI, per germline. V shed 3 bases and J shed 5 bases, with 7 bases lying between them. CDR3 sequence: CASSDQSNEKLFF. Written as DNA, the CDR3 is TGTGCCAGCAGTGACCAGTCCAATGAAAAACTGTTTTTT.

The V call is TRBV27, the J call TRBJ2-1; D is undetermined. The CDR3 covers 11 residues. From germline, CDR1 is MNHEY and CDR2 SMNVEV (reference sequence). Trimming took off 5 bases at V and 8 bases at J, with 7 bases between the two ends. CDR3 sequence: CASSAAYEQFF. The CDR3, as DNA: TGTGCCAGCAGTGCCGCCTATGAGCAGTTCTTC.

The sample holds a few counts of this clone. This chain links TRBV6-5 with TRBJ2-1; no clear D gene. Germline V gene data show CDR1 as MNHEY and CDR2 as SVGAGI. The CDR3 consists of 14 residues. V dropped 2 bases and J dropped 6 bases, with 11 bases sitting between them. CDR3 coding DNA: TGTGCCAGCAGTTACGAGAGATGGGGCAATGAGCAGTTCTTC. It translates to CASSYERWGNEQFF.

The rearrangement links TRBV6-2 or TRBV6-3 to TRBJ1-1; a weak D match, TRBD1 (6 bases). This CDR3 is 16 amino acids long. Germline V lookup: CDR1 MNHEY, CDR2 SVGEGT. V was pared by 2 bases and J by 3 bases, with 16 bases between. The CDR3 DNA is TGTGCCAGCAGTTACCCGATGGGGGCGCGTGACACTGAAGCTTTCTTT. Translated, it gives CASSYPMGARDTEAFF.

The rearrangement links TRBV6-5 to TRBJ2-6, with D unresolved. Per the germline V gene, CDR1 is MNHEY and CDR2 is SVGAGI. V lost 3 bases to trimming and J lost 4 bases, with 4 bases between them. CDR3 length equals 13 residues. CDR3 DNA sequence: TGTGCCAGCAGTTATTCGGGGGCCAACGTCCTGACTTTC. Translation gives CASSYSGANVLTF.

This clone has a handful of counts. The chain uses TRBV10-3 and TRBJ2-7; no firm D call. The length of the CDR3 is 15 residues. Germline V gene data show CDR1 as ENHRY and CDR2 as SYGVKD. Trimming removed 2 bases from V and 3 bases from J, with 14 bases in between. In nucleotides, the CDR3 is TGTGCCATCAGTGAGGAGGCCTTGGTTTTCTACGAGCAGTACTTC. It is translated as CAISEEALVFYEQYF.

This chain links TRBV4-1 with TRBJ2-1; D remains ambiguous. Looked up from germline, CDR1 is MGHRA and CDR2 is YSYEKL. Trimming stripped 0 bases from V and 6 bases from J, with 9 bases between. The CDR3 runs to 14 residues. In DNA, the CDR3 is TGCGCCAGCAGCCAAGAGGGAAGACTCAATGAGCAGTTCTTC. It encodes CASSQEGRLNEQFF.

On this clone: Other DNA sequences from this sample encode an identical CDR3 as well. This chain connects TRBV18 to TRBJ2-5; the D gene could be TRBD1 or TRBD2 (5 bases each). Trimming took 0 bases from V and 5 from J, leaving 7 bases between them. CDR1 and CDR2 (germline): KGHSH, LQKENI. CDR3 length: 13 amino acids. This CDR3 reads CASSPPGEETQYF. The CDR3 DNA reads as TGTGCCAGCTCACCACCGGGGGAGGAGACCCAGTACTTC.

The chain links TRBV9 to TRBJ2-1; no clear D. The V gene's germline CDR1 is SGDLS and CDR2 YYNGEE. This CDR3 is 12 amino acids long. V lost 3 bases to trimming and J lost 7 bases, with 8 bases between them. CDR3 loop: CASSAFENEQFF. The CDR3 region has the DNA TGTGCCAGCAGCGCCTTCGAGAATGAGCAGTTCTTC. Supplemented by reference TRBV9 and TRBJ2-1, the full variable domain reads DSGVTQTPKHLITATGQRVTLRCSPRSGDLSVYWYQQSLDQGLQFLIQYYNGEERAKGNILERFSAQQFPDLHSELNLSSLELGDSALYFCASSAFENEQFFGPGTRLTVL.

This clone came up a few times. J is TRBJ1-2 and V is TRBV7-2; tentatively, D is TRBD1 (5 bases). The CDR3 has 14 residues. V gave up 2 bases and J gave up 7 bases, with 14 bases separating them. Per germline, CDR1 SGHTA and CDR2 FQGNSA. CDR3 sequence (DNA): TGTGCCAGCAGCTTATTGGCCAGGGCGAGTGGCTACACCTTC. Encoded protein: CASSLLARASGYTF.

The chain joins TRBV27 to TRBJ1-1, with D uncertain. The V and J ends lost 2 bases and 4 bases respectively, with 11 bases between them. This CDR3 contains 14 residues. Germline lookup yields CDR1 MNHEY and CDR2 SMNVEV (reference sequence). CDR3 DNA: TGTGCCAGCAGTTTAGCCGCGTTGGGCACTGAAGCTTTCTTT. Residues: CASSLAALGTEAFF.

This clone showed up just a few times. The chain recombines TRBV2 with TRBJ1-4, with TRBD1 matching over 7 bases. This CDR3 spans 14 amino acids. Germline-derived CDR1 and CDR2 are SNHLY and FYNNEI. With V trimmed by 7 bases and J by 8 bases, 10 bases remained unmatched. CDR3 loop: CASKVRQGGEKLFF. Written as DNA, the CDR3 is TGTGCCAGCAAAGTTAGACAGGGAGGAGAAAAACTGTTTTTT.

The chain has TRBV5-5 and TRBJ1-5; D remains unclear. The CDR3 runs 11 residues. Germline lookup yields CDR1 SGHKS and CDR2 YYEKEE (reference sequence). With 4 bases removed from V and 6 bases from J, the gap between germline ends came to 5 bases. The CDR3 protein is CASSPGQPQHF. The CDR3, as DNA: TGTGCCAGCAGCCCGGGTCAGCCCCAGCATTTT.

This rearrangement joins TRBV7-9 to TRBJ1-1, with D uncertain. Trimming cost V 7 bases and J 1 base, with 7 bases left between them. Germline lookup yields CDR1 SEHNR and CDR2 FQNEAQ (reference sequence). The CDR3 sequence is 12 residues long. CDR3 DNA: TGTGCCAGCATGTGGGCGAACACTGAAGCTTTCTTT. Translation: CASMWANTEAFF.

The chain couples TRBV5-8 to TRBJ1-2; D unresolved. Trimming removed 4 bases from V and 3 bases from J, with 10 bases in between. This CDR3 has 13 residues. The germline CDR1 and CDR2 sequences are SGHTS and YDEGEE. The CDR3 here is CASSPALDYGYTF. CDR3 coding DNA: TGTGCCAGCAGCCCTGCCTTAGACTATGGCTACACCTTC.

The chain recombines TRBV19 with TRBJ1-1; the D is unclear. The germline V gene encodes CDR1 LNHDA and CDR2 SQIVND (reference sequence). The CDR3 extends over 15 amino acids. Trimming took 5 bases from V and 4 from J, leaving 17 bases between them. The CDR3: CASSPQRIRSTEAFF. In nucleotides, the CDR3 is TGTGCCAGTAGTCCTCAGAGGATCCGGAGCACTGAAGCTTTCTTT.

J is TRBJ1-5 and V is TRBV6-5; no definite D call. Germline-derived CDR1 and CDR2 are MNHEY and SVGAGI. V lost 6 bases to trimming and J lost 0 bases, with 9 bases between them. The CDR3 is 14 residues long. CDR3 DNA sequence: TGTGCCAGCAGGGCAGGATATAGCAATCAGCCCCAGCATTTT. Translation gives CASRAGYSNQPQHF.

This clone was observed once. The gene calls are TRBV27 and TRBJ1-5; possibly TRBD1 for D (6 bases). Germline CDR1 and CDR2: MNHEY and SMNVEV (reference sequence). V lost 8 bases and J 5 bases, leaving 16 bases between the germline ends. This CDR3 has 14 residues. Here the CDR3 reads CASPKLGGDQPQHF. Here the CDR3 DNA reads TGTGCCAGCCCTAAGTTAGGGGGGGATCAGCCCCAGCATTTT.

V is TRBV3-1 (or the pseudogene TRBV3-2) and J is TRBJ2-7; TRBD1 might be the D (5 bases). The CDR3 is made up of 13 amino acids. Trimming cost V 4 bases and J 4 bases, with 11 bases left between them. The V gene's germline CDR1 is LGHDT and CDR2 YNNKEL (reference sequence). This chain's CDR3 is CASSREGVYEQYF. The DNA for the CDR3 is TGTGCCAGCAGCCGAGAAGGGGTTTACGAGCAGTACTTC.

CDR3 loop: CSASKESGLNTGELFF. CDR3 coding DNA: TGCAGTGCTAGTAAGGAAAGCGGGCTAAACACCGGGGAGCTGTTTTTT. This chain connects TRBV20-1 to TRBJ2-2; a possible D gene is TRBD2 (6 bases). The CDR3 spans 16 residues. CDR1 DFQATT and CDR2 SNEGSKA come from the germline V gene (reference sequence). V dropped 3 bases and J dropped 2 bases, with 16 bases sitting between them.

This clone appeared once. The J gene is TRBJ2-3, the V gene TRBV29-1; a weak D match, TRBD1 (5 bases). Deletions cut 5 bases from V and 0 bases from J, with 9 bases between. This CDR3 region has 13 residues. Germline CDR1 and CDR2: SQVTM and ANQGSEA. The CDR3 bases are TGCAGCGTTATCAGGGTCAGCACAGATACGCAGTATTTT. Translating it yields CSVIRVSTDTQYF.

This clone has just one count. CDR3 sequence (DNA): TGTGCCAGCAGTTCAGAGGTCCAGGGTAACTATGGCTACACCTTC. It yields the protein CASSSEVQGNYGYTF. This chain joins TRBV6-6 and TRBJ1-2; possibly TRBD1 for D (5 bases). Germline V CDR1 and CDR2: MNHNY, SVGAGI (reference sequence). V lost 4 bases and J 1 base, leaving 13 bases between the germline ends. This CDR3 region has 15 residues.

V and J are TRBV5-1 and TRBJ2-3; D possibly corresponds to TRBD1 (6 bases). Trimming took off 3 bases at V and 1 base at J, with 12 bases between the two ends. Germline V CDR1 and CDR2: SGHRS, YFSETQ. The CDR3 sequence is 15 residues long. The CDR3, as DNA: TGCGCCAGCAGCTCGGCAGGGGTTGGCACAGATACGCAGTATTTT. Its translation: CASSSAGVGTDTQYF.

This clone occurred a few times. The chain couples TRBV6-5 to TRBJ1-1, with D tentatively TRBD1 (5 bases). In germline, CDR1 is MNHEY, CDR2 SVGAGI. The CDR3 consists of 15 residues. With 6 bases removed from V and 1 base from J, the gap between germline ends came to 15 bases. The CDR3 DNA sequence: TGTGCCAGCAGACTTAGTCCCGGGGGGAACACTGAAGCTTTCTTT. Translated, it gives CASRLSPGGNTEAFF.

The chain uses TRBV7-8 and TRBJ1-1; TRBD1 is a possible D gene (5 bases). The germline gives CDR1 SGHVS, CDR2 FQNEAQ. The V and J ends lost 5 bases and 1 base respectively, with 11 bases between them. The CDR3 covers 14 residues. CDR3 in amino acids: CASSPTGQNTEAFF. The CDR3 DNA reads TGTGCCAGCAGCCCAACCGGACAGAACACTGAAGCTTTCTTT.